This T cell receptor beta chain appears in the sequencing data of a study of cytomegalovirus exposure and HLA in healthy donors. Researchers ran the PCR with 60 Vbeta and 13 Jbeta primers. The assay was immunoSEQ multiplex PCR, and TCRdb's table has in-frame clones only and misses some. The data hold around 96,000 clones, with 65% to 80% observed a single time. Worth noting for this clone: Its specificity is not known.

Study-wide results and limits: TCR beta V- and J-gene trimming, according to a later analysis, was linked to a missense DCLRE1C variant. Most subjects had HLA-A and HLA-B alleles reportedly predicted accurately by TCR beta sequences. Cytomegalovirus status was reportedly diagnosed by the classifier with high specificity and sensitivity.

Germline V lookup: CDR1 MNHEY, CDR2 SVGAGI. The CDR3 extends over 15 amino acids. V was pared by 0 bases and J by 4 bases, with 10 bases between. The sequenced material came from PBMCs. J is TRBJ2-1 and V is TRBV6-5, with D possibly being TRBD2 (6 bases). The TCR was taken from a man under 40 in good health and CMV-seropositive. The CDR3 DNA is TGTGCCAGCAGTTACTCGGGTAGCGGATACAATGAGCAGTTCTTC. Its translation: CASSYSGSGYNEQFF.